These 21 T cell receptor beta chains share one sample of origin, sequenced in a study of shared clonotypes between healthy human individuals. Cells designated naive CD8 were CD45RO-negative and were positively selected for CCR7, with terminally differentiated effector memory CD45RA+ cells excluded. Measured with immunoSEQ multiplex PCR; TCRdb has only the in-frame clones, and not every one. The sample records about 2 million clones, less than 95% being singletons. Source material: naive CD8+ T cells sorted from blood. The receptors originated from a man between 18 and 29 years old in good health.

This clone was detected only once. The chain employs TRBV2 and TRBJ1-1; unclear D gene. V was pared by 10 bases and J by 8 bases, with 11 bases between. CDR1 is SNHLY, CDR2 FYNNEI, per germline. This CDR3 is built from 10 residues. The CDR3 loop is CATYQGEAFF. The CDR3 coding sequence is TGTGCCACCTACCAAGGGGAAGCTTTCTTT.

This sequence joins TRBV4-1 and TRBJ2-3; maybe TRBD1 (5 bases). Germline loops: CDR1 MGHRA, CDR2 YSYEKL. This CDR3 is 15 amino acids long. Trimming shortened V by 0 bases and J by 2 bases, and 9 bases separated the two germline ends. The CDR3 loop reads CASSQERGNTDTQYF. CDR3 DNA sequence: TGCGCCAGCAGCCAAGAAAGGGGCAACACAGATACGCAGTATTTT.

The CDR3 here is CAWSVWAAEKLFF. The DNA for the CDR3 is TGTGCCTGGAGTGTATGGGCCGCAGAAAAACTGTTTTTT. The rearrangement links TRBV30 to TRBJ1-4; D call uncertain. This CDR3 contains 13 residues. Germline V gene lookup returns CDR1 GTSNPN and CDR2 SVGIG (reference sequence). The V end lost 0 bases, the J end lost 8 bases, and 10 bases lay between the germline ends.

The CDR3 DNA sequence: TGTGCCAGCAGCGGGACAGGATACGAGCAGTACTTC. Its translation: CASSGTGYEQYF. This chain uses TRBV21-1 with TRBJ2-7; TRBD1 reflects the table's D call only, with no check against the DNA. TRBV21-1 represents a pseudogene. This CDR3 is 12 amino acids long.

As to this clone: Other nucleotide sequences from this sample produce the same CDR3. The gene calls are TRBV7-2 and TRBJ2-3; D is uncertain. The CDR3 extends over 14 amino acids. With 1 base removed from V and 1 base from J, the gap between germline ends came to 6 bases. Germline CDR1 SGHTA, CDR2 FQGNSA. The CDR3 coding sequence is TGTGCCAGCAGCTTAGTAGGCGGCACAGATACGCAGTATTTT. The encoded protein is CASSLVGGTDTQYF. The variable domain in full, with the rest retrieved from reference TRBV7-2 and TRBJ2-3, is GAGVSQSPSNKVTEKGKDVELRCDPISGHTALYWYRQSLGQGLEFLIYFQGNSAPDKSGLPSDRFSAERTGGSVSTLTIQRTQQEDSAVYLCASSLVGGTDTQYFGPGTRLTVL.

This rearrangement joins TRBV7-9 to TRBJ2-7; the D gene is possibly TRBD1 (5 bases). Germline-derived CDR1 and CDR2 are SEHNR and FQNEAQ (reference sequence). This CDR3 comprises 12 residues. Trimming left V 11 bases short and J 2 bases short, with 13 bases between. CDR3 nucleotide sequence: TGTGCCGGATCAGGGTCCGCCTACGAGCAGTACTTC. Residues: CAGSGSAYEQYF.

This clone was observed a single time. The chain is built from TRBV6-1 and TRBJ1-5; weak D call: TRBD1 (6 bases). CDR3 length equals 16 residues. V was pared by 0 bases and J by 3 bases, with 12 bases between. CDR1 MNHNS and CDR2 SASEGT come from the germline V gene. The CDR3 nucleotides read TGTGCCAGCAGTGAAGCCCAGGGGATAGTCAATCAGCCCCAGCATTTT. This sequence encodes CASSEAQGIVNQPQHF.

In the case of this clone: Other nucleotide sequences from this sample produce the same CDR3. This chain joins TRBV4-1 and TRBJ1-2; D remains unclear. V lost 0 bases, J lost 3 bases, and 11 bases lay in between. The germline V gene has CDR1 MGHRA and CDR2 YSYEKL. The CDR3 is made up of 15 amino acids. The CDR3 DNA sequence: TGCGCCAGCAGCCAAGAAGGAGGTTCGTACTATGGCTACACCTTC. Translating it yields CASSQEGGSYYGYTF.

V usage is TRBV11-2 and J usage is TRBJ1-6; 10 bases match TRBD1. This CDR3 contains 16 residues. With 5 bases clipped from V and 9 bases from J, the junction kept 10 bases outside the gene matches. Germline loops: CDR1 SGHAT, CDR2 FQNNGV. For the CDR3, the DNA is TGTGCCAGCAGCCCGGCCGGGACAGGGGTTGGTTCACCCCTCCACTTT. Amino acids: CASSPAGTGVGSPLHF.

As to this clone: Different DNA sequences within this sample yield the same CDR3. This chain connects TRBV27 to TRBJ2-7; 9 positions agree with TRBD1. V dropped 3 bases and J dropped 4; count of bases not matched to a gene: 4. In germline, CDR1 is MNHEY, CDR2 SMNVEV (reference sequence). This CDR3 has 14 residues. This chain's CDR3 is CASSFGQGSYEQYF. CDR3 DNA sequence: TGTGCCAGCAGTTTCGGACAGGGGAGTTACGAGCAGTACTTC.

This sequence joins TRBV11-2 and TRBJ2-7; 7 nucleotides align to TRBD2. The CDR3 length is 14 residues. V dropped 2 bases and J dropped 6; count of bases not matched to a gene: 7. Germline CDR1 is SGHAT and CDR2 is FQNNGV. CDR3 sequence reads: CASSLIVGEGEQYF. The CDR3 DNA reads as TGTGCCAGCAGCTTAATCGTCGGGGAGGGCGAGCAGTACTTC.

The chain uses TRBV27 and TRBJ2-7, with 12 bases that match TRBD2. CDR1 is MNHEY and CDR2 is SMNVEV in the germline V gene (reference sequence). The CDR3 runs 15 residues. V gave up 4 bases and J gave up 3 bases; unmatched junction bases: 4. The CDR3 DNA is TGTGCCAGCAGTTCCACGACTAGCGGGAGCTACGAGCAGTACTTC. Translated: CASSSTTSGSYEQYF.

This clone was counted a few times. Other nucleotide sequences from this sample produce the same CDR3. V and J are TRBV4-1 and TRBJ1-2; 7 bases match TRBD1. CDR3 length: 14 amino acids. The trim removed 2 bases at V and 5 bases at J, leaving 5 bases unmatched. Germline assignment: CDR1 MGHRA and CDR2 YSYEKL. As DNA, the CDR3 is TGCGCCAGCAGCCAAAGGACAGGAACTTATGGCTACACCTTC. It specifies CASSQRTGTYGYTF.

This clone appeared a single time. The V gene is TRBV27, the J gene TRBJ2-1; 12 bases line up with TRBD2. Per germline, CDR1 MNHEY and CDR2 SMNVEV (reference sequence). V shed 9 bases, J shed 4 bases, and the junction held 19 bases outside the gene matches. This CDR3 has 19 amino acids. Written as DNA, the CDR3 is TGTGCCAGTCCCCTCCACTCCGGACTAGCGGGGTATACGTACAATGAGCAGTTCTTC. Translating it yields CASPLHSGLAGYTYNEQFF.

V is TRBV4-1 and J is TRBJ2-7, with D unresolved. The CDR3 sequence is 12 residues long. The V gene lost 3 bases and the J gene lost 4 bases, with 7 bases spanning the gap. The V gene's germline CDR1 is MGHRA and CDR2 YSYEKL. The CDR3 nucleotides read TGCGCCAGCAGCCATATAGGGTACGAGCAGTACTTC. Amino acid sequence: CASSHIGYEQYF.

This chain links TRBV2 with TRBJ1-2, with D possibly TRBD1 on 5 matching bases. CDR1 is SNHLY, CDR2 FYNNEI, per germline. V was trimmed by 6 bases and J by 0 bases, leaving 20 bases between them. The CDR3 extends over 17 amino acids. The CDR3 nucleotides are TGTGCCAGCAGGACGACAGCGAGCACTCCCACTAACTATGGCTACACCTTC. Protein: CASRTTASTPTNYGYTF.

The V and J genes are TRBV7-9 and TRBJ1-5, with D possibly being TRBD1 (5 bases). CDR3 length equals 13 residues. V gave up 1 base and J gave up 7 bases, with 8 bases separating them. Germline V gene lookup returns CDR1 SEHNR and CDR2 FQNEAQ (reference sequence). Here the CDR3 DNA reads TGTGCCAGCAGCTTAGTGGGGGTACAGCCCCAGCATTTT. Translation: CASSLVGVQPQHF.

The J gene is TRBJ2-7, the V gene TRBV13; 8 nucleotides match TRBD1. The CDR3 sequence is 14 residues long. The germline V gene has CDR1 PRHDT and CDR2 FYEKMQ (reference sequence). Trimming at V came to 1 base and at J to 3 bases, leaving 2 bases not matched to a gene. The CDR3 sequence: CASSLAGQGYEQYF. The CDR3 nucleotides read TGTGCCAGCAGCTTAGCCGGACAGGGCTACGAGCAGTACTTC.

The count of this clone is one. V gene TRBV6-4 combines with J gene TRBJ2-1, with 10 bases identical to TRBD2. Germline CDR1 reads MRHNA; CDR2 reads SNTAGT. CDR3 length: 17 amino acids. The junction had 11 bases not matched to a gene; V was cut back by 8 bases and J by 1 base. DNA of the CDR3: TGTGCCAGCCCGAGAGCGGGAGGGCCGGCGTCCTACAATGAGCAGTTCTTC. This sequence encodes CASPRAGGPASYNEQFF.

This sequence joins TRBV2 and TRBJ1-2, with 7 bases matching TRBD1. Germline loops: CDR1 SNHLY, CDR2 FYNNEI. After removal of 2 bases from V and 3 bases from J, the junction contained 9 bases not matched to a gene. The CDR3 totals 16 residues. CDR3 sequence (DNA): TGTGCCAGCAGTGAATACGGCGGCAGGGGGGACTATGGCTACACCTTC. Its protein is CASSEYGGRGDYGYTF.

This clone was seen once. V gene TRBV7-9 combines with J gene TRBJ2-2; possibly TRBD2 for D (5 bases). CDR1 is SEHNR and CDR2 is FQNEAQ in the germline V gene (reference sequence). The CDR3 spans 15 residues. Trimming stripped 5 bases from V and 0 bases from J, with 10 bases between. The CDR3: CASSPLDSNTGELFF. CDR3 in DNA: TGTGCCAGCAGCCCACTAGACTCGAACACCGGGGAGCTGTTTTTT.